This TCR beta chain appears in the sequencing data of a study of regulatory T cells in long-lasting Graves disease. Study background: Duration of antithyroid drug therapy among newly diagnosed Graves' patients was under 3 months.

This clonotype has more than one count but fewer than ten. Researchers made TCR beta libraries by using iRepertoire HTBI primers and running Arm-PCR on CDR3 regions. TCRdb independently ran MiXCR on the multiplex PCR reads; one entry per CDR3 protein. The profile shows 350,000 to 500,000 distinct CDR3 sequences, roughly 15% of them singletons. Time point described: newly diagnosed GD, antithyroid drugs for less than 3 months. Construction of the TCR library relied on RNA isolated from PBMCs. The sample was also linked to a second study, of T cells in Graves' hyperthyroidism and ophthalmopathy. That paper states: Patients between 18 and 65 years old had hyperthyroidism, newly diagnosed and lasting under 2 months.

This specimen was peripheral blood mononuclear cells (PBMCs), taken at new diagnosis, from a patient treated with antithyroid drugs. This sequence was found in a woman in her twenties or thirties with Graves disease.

The CDR3 bases are TGCGCCAGCAGCTTCGCCCTGAATTCACCCCTCCACTTT. Translating it yields CASSFALNSPLHF. V gene TRBV5-1 combines with J gene TRBJ1-6; no clear D. Germline V gene lookup returns CDR1 SGHRS and CDR2 YFSETQ. V was cut by 2 bases and J by 7 bases, with 7 bases left in between. This CDR3 is built from 13 residues.